This entry is about one T cell receptor beta chain. As yet, its antigen is unknown. Autoimmune disease history or systemic immunosuppression meant exclusion. The table came from immunoSEQ multiplex PCR; TCRdb's copy has only in-frame clones and leaves some out. This sample has about 89,000 clones, with more than 70% found just once. This sample stems from a study of OX40 agonist ivuxolimab in advanced cancers. Study overall: The study reported partial responses in three patients: one hepatocellular carcinoma, two cutaneous melanoma.

General study results and limits: Doses of 0.1 to 3.0 mg/kg were accompanied by clonal expansion of CD4+ and CD8+ blood T cells by week 6.

The length of the CDR3 is 13 residues. V gave up 5 bases and J gave up 10 bases, with 12 bases separating them. Germline CDR1 reads MNHEY; CDR2 reads SMNVEV (reference sequence). The source of this sequence is an adult with an advanced solid tumor such as melanoma, head and neck, liver or kidney cancer. Specimen: CD4+ or CD8+ T cells sorted from blood, collected in a trial of the OX40 agonist ivuxolimab. The chain links TRBV27 to TRBJ1-6, with D unclear. In DNA, the CDR3 is TGTGCCAGCAGTGCCCAACCTTGGTCACCCCTCCACTTT. Its protein is CASSAQPWSPLHF.